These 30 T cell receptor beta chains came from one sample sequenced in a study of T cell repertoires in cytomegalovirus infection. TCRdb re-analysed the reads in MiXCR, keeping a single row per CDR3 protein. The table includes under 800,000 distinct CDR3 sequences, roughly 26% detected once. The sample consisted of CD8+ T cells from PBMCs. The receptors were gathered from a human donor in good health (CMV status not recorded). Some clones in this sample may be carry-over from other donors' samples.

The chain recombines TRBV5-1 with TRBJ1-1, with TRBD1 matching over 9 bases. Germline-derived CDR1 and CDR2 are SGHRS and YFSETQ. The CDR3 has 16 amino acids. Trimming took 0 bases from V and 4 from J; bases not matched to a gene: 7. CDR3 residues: CASSLGGTGRVTEAFF. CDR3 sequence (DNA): TGCGCCAGCAGCTTGGGGGGGACAGGGCGGGTCACTGAAGCTTTCTTT.

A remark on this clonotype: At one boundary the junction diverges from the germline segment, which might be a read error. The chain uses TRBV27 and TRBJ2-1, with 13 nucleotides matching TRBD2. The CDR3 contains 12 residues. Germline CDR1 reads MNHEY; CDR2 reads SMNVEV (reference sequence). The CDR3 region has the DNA TGTGCCAGCAGCTCCGGACTAGCGGGGGTGATCTTC. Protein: CASSSGLAGVIF.

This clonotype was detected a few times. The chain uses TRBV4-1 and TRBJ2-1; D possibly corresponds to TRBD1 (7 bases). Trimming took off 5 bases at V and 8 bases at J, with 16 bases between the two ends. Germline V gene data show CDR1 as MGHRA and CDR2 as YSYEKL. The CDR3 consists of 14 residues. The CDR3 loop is CASSWSEGAHEQFF. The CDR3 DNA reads TGCGCCAGCAGCTGGTCGGAGGGGGCACATGAGCAGTTCTTC.

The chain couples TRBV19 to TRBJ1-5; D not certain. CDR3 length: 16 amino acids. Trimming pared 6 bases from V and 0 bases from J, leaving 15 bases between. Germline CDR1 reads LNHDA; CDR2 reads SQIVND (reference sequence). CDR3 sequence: CASSRRESHSNQPQHF. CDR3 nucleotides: TGTGCCAGTAGCCGCCGGGAGTCGCATAGCAATCAGCCCCAGCATTTT.

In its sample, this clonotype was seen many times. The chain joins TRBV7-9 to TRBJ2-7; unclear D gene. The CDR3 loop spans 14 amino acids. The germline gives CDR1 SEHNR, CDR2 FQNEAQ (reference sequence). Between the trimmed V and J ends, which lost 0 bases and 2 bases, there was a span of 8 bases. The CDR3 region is CASSLAHSPYEQYV. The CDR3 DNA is TGTGCCAGCAGCTTAGCACATTCCCCCTACGAGCAGTACGTC.

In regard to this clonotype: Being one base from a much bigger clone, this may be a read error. CDR3 DNA sequence: TGTGCCAGCAGCTTAGTGACGGGAGGCTACACCTTC. This translates into CASSLVTGGYTF. The chain uses TRBV7-4 and TRBJ1-2; D unresolved. CDR1 is SGHVT, CDR2 SQSDAQ, per germline. This CDR3 has 12 residues. V was cut by 1 base and J by 8 bases, with 8 bases left in between.

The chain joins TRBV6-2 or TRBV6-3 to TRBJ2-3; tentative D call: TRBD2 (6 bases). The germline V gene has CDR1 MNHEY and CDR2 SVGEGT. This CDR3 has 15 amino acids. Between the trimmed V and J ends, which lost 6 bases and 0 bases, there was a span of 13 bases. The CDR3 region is CASSGTGTSTDTQYF. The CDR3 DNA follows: TGTGCCAGCAGCGGAACCGGGACTAGCACAGATACGCAGTATTTT.

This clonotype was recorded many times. The CDR3: CASSLTGSPLHF. DNA for the CDR3: TGTGCCAGCAGCTTAACGGGTTCACCCCTCCACTTT. V and J are TRBV7-2 and TRBJ1-6; D unresolved. V lost 2 bases and J 9 bases, leaving 5 bases between the germline ends. Germline lookup yields CDR1 SGHTA and CDR2 FQGNSA. The CDR3 sequence is 12 residues long.

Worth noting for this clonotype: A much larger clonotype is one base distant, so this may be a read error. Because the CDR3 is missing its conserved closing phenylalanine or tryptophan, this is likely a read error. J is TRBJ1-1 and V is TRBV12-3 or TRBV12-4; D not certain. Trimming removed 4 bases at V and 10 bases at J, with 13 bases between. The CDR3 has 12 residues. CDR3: CASSYPDRVAFS. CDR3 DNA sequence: TGTGCCAGCAGTTATCCCGATCGGGTAGCTTTCTCT.

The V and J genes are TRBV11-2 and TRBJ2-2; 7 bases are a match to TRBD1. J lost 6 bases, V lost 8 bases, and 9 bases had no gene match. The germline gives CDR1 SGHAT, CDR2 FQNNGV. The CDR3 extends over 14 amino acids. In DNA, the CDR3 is TGTGCCAGCTCCCAAGGGGGCAAGGCCGGGGAGCTGTTTTTT. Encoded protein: CASSQGGKAGELFF.

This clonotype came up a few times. Here the CDR3 reads CSVEDGREMNTEAFF. The CDR3 nucleotides read TGCAGCGTTGAAGATGGGCGAGAGATGAACACTGAAGCTTTCTTT. The chain links TRBV29-1 to TRBJ1-1, with D unclear. Trimming stripped 0 bases from V and 0 bases from J, with 11 bases between. Per germline, CDR1 SQVTM and CDR2 ANQGSEA. The CDR3 is 15 residues long.

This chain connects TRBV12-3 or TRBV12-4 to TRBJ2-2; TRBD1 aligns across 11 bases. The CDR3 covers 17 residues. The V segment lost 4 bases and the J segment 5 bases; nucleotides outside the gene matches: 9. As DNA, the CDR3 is TGTGCCAGCAGTTCCCCCGGGACAGGGGGTCTAACCGGGGAGCTGTTTTTT. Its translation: CASSSPGTGGLTGELFF.

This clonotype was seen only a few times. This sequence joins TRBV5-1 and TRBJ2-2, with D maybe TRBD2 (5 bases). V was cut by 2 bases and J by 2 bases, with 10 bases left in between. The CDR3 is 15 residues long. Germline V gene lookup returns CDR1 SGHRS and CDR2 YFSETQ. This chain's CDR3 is CASSFQRINTGELFF. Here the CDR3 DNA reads TGCGCCAGCAGCTTCCAGCGGATTAACACCGGGGAGCTGTTTTTT.

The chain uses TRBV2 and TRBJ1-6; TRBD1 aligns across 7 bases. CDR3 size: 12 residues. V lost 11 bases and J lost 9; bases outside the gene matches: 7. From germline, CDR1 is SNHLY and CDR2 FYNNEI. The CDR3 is CAVEQGSSPLHF. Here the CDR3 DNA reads TGTGCCGTAGAACAGGGGAGTTCACCCCTCCACTTT.

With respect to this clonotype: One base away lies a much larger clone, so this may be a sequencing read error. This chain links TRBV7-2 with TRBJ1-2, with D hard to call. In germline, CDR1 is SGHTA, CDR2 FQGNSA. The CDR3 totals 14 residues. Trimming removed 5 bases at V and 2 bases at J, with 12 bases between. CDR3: CASSRLGRNYGYTF. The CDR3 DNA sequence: TGTGCCAGCAGCCGATTGGGCAGAAACTATGGCTACACCTTC.

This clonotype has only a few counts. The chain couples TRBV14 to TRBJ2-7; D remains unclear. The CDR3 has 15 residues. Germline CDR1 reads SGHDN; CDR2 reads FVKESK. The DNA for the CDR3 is TGTGCCAGCAGTCAAGGTGGATCTCCCTCTTACGAGCAGTACGTC. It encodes CASSQGGSPSYEQYV.

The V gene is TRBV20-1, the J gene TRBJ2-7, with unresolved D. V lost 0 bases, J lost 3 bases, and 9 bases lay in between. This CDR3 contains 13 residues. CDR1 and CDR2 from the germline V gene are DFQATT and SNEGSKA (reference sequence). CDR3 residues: CSARDLRDYEQYF. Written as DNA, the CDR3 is TGCAGTGCTAGAGATCTACGCGACTACGAGCAGTACTTC.

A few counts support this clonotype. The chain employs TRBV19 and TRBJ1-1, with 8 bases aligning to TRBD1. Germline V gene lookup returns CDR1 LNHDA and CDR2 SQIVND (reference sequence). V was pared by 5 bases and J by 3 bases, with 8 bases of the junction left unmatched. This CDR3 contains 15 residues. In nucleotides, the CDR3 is TGTGCCAGTAGTTCTCAGGACAGGGTCGACACTGAAGCTTTCTTT. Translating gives CASSSQDRVDTEAFF. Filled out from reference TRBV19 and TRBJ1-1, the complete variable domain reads DGGITQSPKYLFRKEGQNVTLSCEQNLNHDAMYWYRQDPGQGLRLIYYSQIVNDFQKGDIAEGYSVSREKKESFPLTVTSAQKNPTAFYLCASSSQDRVDTEAFFGQGTRLTVV.

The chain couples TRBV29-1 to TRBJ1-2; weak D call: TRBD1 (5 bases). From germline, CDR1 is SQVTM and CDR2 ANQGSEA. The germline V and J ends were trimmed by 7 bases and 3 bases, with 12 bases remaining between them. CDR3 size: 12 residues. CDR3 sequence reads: CSEEGGDYGYTF. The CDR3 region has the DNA TGCAGCGAGGAAGGAGGGGACTATGGCTACACCTTC.

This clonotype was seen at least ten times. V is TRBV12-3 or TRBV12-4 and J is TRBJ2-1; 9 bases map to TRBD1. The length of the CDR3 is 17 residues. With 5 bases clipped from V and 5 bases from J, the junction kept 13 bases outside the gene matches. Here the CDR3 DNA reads TGTGCCAGCAGTCCCTCGGCCGGGACAGGGTTTAACAATGAGCAGTTCTTC. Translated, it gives CASSPSAGTGFNNEQFF.

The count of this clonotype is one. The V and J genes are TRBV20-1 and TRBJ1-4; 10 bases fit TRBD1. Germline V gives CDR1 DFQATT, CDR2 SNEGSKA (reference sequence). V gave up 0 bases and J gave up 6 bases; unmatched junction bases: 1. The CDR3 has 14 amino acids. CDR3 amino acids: CSARDGQGDEKLFF. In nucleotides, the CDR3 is TGCAGTGCTAGAGATGGACAGGGGGATGAAAAACTGTTTTTT.

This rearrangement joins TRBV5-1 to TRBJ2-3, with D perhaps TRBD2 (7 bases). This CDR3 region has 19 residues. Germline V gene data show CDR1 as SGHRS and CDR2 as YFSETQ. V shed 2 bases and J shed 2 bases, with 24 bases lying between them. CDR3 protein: CASSFHTGGLNRPTDTQYF. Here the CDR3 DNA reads TGCGCCAGCAGCTTCCATACGGGGGGCTTAAACAGGCCCACAGATACGCAGTATTTT.

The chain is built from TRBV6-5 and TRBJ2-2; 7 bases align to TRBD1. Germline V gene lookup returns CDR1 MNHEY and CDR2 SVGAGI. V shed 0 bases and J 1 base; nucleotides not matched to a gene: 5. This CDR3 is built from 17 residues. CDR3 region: CASSYSRDRWNTGELFF. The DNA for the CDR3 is TGTGCCAGCAGTTACTCTCGGGACAGATGGAACACCGGGGAGCTGTTTTTT.

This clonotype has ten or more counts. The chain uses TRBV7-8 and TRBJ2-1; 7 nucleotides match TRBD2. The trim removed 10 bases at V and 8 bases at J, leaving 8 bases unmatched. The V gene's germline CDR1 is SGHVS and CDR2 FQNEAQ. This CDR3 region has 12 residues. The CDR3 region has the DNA TGTGCCATTGGACTAGTTTCGGATGAGCAGTTCTTC. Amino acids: CAIGLVSDEQFF.

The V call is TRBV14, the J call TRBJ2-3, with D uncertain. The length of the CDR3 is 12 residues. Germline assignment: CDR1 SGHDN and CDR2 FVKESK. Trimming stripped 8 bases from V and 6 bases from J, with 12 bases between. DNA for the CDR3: TGTGCCAGCCCGAAGACCTGGGATACGCAGTATTTT. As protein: CASPKTWDTQYF.

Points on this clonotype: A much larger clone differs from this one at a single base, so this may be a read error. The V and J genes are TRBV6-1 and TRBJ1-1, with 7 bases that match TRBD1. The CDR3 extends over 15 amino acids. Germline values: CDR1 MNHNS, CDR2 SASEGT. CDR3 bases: TGTGCCAACAGTTACCCTCAGGGGGGGGGCACTGAAGCTTTCTTT. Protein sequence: CANSYPQGGGTEAFF.

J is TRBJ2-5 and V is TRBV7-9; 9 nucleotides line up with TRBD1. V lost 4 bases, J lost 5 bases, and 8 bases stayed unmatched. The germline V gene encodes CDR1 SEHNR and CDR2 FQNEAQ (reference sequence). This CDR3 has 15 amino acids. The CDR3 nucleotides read TGTGCCAGCAGCTCGAGGGACAGGGACATCGAGACCCAGTACTTC. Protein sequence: CASSSRDRDIETQYF.

The CDR3 loop reads CASWGVTPYNEQFF. The CDR3 DNA sequence: TGTGCCAGTTGGGGGGTTACCCCCTACAATGAGCAGTTCTTC. This rearrangement joins TRBV7-9 to TRBJ2-1; D perhaps matches TRBD2 (6 bases). There are 14 residues in the CDR3. The germline gives CDR1 SEHNR, CDR2 FQNEAQ (reference sequence). Trimming cost V 9 bases and J 2 bases, with 14 bases left between them.

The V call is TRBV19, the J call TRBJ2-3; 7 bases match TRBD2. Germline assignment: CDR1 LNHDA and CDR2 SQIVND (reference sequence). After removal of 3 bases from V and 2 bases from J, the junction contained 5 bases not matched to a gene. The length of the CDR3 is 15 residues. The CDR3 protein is CASSMRLADTDTQYF. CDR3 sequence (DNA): TGTGCCAGTAGTATGCGACTAGCCGACACAGATACGCAGTATTTT.

The CDR3 loop reads CASSLAGQGPYNEQFF. The CDR3, as DNA: TGTGCCAGCAGTTTAGCTGGACAGGGACCCTACAATGAGCAGTTCTTC. V usage is TRBV6-5 and J usage is TRBJ2-1, with TRBD1 matching 8 bases. CDR3 length equals 16 residues. V dropped 4 bases and J dropped 2; count of bases not matched to a gene: 7. The V gene's germline CDR1 is MNHEY and CDR2 SVGAGI.